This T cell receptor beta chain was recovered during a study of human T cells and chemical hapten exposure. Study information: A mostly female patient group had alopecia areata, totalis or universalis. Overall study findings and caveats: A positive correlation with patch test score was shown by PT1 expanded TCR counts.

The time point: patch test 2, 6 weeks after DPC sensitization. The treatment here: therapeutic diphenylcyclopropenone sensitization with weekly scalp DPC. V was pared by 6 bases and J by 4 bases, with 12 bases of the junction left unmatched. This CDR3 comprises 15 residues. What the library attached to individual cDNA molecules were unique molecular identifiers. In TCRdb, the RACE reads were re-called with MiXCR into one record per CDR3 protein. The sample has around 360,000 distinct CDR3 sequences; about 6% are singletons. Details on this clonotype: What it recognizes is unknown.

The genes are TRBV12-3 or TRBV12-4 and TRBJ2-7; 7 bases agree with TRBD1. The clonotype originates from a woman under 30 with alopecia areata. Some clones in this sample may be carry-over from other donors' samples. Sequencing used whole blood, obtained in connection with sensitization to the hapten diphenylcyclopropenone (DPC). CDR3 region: CASSPPGGLSYEQYF. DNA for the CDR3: TGTGCCAGCAGCCCCCCAGGGGGTCTTTCGTACGAGCAGTACTTC.